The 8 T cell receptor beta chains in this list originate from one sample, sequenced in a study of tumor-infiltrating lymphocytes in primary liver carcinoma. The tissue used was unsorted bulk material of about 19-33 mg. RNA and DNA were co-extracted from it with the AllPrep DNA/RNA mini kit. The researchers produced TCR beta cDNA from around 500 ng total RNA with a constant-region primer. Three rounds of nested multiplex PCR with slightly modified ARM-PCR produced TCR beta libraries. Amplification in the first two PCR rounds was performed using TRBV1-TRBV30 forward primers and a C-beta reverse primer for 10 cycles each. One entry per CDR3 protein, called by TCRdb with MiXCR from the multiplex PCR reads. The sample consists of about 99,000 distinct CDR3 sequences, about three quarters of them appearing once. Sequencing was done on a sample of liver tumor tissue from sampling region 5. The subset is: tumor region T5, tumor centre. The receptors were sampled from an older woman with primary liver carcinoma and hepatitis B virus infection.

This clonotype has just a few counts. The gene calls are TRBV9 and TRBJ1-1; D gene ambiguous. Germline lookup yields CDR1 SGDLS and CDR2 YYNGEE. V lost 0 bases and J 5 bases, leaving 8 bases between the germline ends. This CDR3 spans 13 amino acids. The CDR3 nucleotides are TGTGCCAGCAGCGTAGAGGAAAGGACTGAAGCTTTCTTT. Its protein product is CASSVEERTEAFF.

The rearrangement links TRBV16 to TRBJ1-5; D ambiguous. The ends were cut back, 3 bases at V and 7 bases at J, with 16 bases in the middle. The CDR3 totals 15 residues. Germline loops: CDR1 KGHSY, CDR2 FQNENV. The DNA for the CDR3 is TGTGCCAGCAGCCAGGAATCATACCCCAGGCAGCCCCAGCATTTT. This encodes CASSQESYPRQPQHF.

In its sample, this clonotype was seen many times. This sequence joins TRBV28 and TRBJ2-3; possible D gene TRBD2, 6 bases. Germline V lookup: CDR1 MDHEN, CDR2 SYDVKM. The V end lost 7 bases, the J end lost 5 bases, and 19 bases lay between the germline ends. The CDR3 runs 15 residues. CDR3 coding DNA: TGTGCCAGCACAACAGGTGGCGGGATTATAGATACGCAGTATTTT. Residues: CASTTGGGIIDTQYF.

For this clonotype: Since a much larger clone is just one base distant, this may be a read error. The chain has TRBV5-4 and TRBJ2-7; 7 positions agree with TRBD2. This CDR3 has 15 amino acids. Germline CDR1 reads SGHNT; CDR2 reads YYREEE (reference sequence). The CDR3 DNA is TGTACCAGCAGCCGTTACGGAGGGAGGGTGTACGAGCAGTACTTC. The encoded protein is CTSSRYGGRVYEQYF.

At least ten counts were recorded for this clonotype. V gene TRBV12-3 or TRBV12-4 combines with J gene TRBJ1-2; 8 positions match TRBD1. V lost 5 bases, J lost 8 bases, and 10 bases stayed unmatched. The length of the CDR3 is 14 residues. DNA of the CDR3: TGTGCCAGCAGTCCTCCCCGGACAGGGCTCGGCTACACCTTC. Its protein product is CASSPPRTGLGYTF.

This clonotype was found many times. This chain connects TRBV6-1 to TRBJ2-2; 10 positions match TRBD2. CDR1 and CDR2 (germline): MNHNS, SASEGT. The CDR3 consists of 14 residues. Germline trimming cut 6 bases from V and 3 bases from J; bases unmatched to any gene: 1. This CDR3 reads CASRLAGDTGELFF. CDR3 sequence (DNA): TGTGCCAGCAGGCTAGCGGGAGACACCGGGGAGCTGTTTTTT.

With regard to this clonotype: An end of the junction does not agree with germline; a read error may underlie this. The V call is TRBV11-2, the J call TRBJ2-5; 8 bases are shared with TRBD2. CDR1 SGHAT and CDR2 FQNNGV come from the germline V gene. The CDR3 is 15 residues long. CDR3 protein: CAGSLAGLGQETQYF. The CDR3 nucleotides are TGTGCCGGCAGCTTAGCGGGACTAGGCCAAGAGACCCAATACTTC.

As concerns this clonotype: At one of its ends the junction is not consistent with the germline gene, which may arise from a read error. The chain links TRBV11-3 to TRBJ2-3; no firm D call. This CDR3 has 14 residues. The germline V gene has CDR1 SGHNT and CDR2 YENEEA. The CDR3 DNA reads TGTGCCAGCAGCTTAGTAGCCCGCACAGATACGCAATATTTT. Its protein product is CASSLVARTDTQYF.